This T cell receptor beta chain was captured by sequencing in a study of cytomegalovirus exposure and HLA in healthy donors. Study-level points and caveats: The listing of 150 or so TCR beta chains classed them as cytomegalovirus-associated.

Method: immunoSEQ multiplex PCR; TCRdb's copy keeps in-frame clones and lacks some. Among fewer than 150,000 clones listed, approximately 86% were seen once. In the case of this clone: Antigen specificity is unknown.

The donors were in the roughly 110-subject validation cohort; that cohort was separate from the roughly 680-subject first cohort. The CDR3 is 12 residues long. The germline V gene encodes CDR1 SGDLS and CDR2 YYNGEE. V shed 4 bases and J shed 8 bases, with 11 bases lying between them. This clonotype was sampled from a young woman in good health and CMV-seropositive. Sequencing was carried out using PBMCs. This rearrangement joins TRBV9 to TRBJ2-3; D is possibly TRBD2 (5 bases). The CDR3: CASSPTEGTQYF. In DNA form, the CDR3 reads TGTGCCAGCAGCCCGACCGAGGGTACGCAGTATTTT.